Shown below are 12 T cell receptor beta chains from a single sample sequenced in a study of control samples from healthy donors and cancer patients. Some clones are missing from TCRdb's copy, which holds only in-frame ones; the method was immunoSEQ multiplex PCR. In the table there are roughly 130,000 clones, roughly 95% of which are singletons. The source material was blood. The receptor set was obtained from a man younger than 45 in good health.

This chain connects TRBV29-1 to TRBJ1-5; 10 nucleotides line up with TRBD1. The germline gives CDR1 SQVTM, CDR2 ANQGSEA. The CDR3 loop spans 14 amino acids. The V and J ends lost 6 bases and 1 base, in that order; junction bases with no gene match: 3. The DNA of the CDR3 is TGCAGCGTCCGGGACAGGGGAAGCAATCAGCCCCAGCATTTT. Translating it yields CSVRDRGSNQPQHF.

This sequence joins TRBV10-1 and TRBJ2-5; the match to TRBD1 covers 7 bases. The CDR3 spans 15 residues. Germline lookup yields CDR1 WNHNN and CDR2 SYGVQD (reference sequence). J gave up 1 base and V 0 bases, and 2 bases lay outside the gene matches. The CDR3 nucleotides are TGCGCCAGCAGTGAGTCTTGGACAGGCCAAGAGACCCAGTACTTC. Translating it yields CASSESWTGQETQYF.

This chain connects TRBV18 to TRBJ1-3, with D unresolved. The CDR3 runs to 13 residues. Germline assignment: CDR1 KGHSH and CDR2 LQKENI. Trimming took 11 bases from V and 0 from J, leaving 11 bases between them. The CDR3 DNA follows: TGTGCCTCCCGGCCGGACTCTGGAAACACCATATATTTT. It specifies CASRPDSGNTIYF. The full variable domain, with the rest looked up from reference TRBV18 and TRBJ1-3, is NAGVMQNPRHLVRRRGQEARLRCSPMKGHSHVYWYRQLPEEGLKFMVYLQKENIIDESGMPKERFSAEFPKEGPSILRIQQVVRGDSAAYFCASRPDSGNTIYFGEGSWLTVV.

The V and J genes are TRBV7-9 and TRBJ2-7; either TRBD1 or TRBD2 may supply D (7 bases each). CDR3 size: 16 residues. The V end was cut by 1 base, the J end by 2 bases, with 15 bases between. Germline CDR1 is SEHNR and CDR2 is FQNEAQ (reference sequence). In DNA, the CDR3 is TGTGCCAGCAGCTTAGTTACCAGGGGGGGGACCTACGAGCAGTACTTC. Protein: CASSLVTRGGTYEQYF.

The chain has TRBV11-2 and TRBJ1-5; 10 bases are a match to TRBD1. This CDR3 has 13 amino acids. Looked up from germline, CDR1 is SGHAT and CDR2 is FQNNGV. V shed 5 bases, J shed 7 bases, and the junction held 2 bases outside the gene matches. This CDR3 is CASSQDRGQPQHF. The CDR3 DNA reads TGTGCCAGCAGCCAGGACAGGGGGCAGCCCCAGCATTTT.

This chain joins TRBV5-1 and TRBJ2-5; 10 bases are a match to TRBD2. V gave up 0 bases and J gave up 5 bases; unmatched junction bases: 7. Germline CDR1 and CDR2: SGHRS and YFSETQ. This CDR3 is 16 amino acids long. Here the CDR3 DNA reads TGCGCCAGCAGCTTGGTACAGCGGGGGGGCCGTGAGACCCAGTACTTC. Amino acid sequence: CASSLVQRGGRETQYF. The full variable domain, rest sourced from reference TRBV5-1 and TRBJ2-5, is KAGVTQTPRYLIKTRGQQVTLSCSPISGHRSVSWYQQTPGQGLQFLFEYFSETQRNKGNFPGRFSGRQFSNSRSEMNVSTLELGDSALYLCASSLVQRGGRETQYFGPGTRLLVL.

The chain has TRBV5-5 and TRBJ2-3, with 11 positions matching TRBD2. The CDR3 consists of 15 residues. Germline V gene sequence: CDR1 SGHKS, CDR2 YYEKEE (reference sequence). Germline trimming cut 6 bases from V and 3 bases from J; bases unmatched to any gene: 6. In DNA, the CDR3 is TGTGCCAGCAAATTAGCGGGGGGGCGAACAGATACGCAGTATTTT. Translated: CASKLAGGRTDTQYF.

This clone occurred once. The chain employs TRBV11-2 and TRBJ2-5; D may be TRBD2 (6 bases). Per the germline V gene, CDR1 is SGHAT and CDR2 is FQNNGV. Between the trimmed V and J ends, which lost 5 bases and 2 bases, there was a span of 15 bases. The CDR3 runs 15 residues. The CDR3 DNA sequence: TGTGCCAGCAGCGCCCGGCGGGACTCTCAAGAGACCCAGTACTTC. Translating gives CASSARRDSQETQYF.

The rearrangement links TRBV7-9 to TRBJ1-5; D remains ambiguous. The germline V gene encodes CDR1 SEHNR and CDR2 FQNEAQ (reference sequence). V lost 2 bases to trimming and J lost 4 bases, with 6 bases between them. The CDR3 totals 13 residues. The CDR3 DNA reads TGTGCCAGCAGCTTATCGACTAATCAGCCCCAGCATTTT. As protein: CASSLSTNQPQHF.

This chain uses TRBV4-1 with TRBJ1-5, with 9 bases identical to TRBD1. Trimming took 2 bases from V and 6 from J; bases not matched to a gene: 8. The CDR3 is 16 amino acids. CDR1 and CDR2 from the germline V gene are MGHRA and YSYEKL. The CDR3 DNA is TGCGCCAGCAGCCAAACAGGGGGCGCCCCGAGTCAGCCCCAGCATTTT. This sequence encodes CASSQTGGAPSQPQHF.

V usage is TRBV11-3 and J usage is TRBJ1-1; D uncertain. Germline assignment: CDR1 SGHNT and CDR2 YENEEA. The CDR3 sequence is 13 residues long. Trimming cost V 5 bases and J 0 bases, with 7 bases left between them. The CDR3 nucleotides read TGTGCCAGCAGCCCGGCTGTGAACACTGAAGCTTTCTTT. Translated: CASSPAVNTEAFF.

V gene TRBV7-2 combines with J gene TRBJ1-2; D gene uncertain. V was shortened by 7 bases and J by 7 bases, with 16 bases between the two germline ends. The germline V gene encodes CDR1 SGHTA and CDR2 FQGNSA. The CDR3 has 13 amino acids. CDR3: CASTLPPYSGYTF. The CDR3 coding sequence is TGTGCCAGCACCCTCCCCCCTTACTCTGGCTACACCTTC.